This TCR beta chain was captured by sequencing in a study of T cells in Graves' hyperthyroidism and ophthalmopathy (dated by TCRdb to between 2017 and 2020). For the study in its entirety: Peripheral blood was sampled at the time of initial diagnosis, prior to any treatment. TCR V-J signatures able to tell the groups apart were searched for in a discovery cohort of more than 90 patients, of whom about 40 had Graves' ophthalmopathy and under 65 had stable Graves' hyperthyroidism. Prospective prediction of ophthalmopathy was tested in an independent validation cohort of some 20 hyperthyroidism patients and 17 patients who later progressed to ophthalmopathy. The 95 to 100 discovery patients were divided at random into training and test sets in a 7:3 ratio. The study also compared thyroid tissue and blood T-cell repertoires from about six Graves' hyperthyroidism patients. After sampling, hyperthyroidism patients received methimazole starting at 30 mg daily, and ophthalmopathy patients received high-dose intravenous methylprednisolone. The paper reports TCR Vbeta CDR3 sequencing of over 130 peripheral blood samples: approximately 43 ophthalmopathy, fewer than 80 hyperthyroidism and around 17 progressor patients. Study-wide findings and limitations: Most expanded thyroid clonotypes (frequency above 0.001) were also found in blood, which suggests that blood repertoires may mirror thyroid immune responses. A 13 V-J signature model separated ophthalmopathy from stable hyperthyroidism, with roughly 88% sensitivity and about 81% specificity in cross-validation and 80%/75% in testing. No statistical method was used to fix the sample size in advance, and group allocation was not hidden from the investigators. In validation, the model predicted progression to ophthalmopathy a median of roughly 6.5 months before onset, with about 71% sensitivity and roughly 79% specificity.

Sequences MDHEN (CDR1) and SYDVKM (CDR2) are obtained from the germline V gene. The CDR3, from cysteine to phenylalanine, totals 15 residues. Of all the DNA, just the CDR3 is kept, 45 bases in frame from base 1. V trim: 6 bases; J trim: 7 bases; unmatched bases: 12. The TCR beta CDR3 regions were amplified from RNA transcripts. The TCR CDR3 was subjected to a first round of RT-PCR using the HTBI primer set and the Qiagen OneStep RT-PCR kit. Libraries were constructed in a second round of multiplex PCR, after which size selection and purification were performed. Libraries were sequenced paired-end with 100 bp reads on an Illumina HiSeq2000. The authors' pipeline ran thus. SOAPnuke was used to process the raw data, removing reads that contained adapters or uncalled bases, had a mean Phred below 15, or lacked an exact match to the constant primer or identifier. COPE v1.2.5 was used to merge the high-quality paired reads, and each unique nucleotide sequence was defined as a clonotype. MiTCR v1.1 was used to align the clonotypes against IMGT TRBV, TRBD and TRBJ reference segments. Analysis was restricted to V-J combinations with a frequency above 0.0001, which covered about 99% of repertoires. A TCS score was defined as the ratio between F50 (clonal expansion) and ExV (chaos), using BLOSUM62-based TCRdist between CDR3 peptides within each V-J. Welch's t-statistics and random forest reduced roughly 540 V-J features to roughly 13, which were used in a naive Bayes classifier (R e1071). TCRdb handled the public reads itself, with Q25 trimming in fastp and clone calling in MiXCR, and kept productive beta chains. Every distinct CDR3 protein forms one entry, paired with its most common genes and DNA. The V and J calls reflect TCRdb's pipeline rather than the authors' work. The sample profile shows some 300,000 distinct CDR3 sequences; roughly 20% of them were found once. The biggest ten clones account for less than 45% of the sample.

Ophthalmopathy patients had moderately to severely active disease, with a Clinical Activity Score of 3 or more, a NOSPECS grade of 4 or more, and a disease duration of less than 3 months. Any patient with an uncontrolled infection, another autoimmune disease, pregnancy or lactation was excluded. Diagnoses were established on the basis of clinical symptoms, serum thyroxine and TRAb, thyroid ultrasound, and orbital computed tomography. Ficoll-Paque density gradient centrifugation was used to isolate PBMCs from approximately 10 ml of fresh peripheral blood. Total RNA was extracted using Trizol reagent, and RNA quality was assessed on an Agilent 2100 Bioanalyzer. This clonotype was recorded at least ten times. The target of this receptor is not known. No much larger clonotype is one base removed from it; base qualities were not supplied.

The chain is made from TRBV28 and TRBJ1-5, with 7 middle bases fitting TRBD1. What was sequenced was blood. The TCR was taken from a man over 45 with Graves' ophthalmopathy. The DNA sequence is TGTGCCAGCAGGCCCCCGACAGGGAGGGGACAGCCCCAGCATTTT. Translated, this gives CASRPPTGRGQPQHF.